These T cell receptor beta chains were read from a single sample in a study of memory CD4+ T cells and cytomegalovirus serostatus. Assay used: immunoSEQ multiplex PCR; TCRdb lists only in-frame clones, some missing. The sample shows around 45,000 clones, over 75% of them seen only once. The sequenced material came from memory CD4+ T cells from blood. The receptors were gathered from an adult in good health and CMV-seronegative. Each CDR3 is given with its conserved first and last residue. D genes are given only for firm matches. Size tells how often a clone was seen (once, few, many) or the class of an expanded clone, and some rows leave it out.

cdr3_aa cdr3_nt d_call j_call v_call clone_size
CASSHGQNYEQYF TGTGCCAGCAGCCACGGACAGAACTACGAGCAGTACTTC - TRBJ2-7 TRBV5-5 -
CASRQDANTEAFF TGTGCCAGCAGACAAGACGCGAACACTGAAGCTTTCTTT - TRBJ1-1 TRBV6-1 -
CSVDRQGTTGELFF TGCAGCGTTGATAGACAGGGGACCACCGGGGAGCTGTTTTTT TRBD1 TRBJ2-2 TRBV29-1 -
CASSMASGPTGTQYF TGTGCCAGTAGTATGGCTAGCGGGCCAACGGGGACCCAGTACTTC TRBD2 TRBJ2-5 TRBV19 -
CASRKQGAGETQYF TGTGCCAGCAGAAAACAGGGGGCAGGGGAGACCCAGTACTTC TRBD1 TRBJ2-5 TRBV2 -
CASSMGSRGLRNEQFF TGTGCCAGCAGCATGGGGTCCAGGGGGCTTCGCAATGAGCAGTTCTTC TRBD1 TRBJ2-1 TRBV5-4 -
CASSFGGGQGSSYEQYF TGCGCCAGCAGCTTTGGTGGGGGACAGGGGAGTTCCTACGAGCAGTACTTC TRBD1 TRBJ2-7 TRBV5-1 few
CASSFVGAQGANVLTF TGCGCCAGCAGCTTCGTGGGGGCGCAAGGGGCCAACGTCCTGACTTTC - TRBJ2-6 TRBV5-1 -
CASSPPAGSGNTIYF TGTGCCAGCAGCCCCCCCGCTGGCTCTGGAAACACCATATATTTT - TRBJ1-3 TRBV7-6 -
CASSLDVSQETQYF TGTGCCAGCAGCTTGGATGTGTCCCAAGAGACCCAGTACTTC - TRBJ2-5 TRBV5-4 -
CASSVTASNQPQHF TGTGCCAGTAGTGTGACAGCCAGCAATCAGCCCCAGCATTTT - TRBJ1-5 TRBV19 few
CASSLAGYGGELFF TGTGCCAGCAGCTTAGCCGGTTACGGCGGGGAGCTGTTTTTT - TRBJ2-2 TRBV11-2 -
CASSLGMRQWVTGELFF TGTGCCAGCAGCTTGGGAATGCGTCAATGGGTCACCGGGGAGCTGTTTTTT - TRBJ2-2 TRBV5-4 -
CASSPTGFQETQYF TGTGCCAGCAGCCCCACAGGGTTCCAAGAGACCCAGTACTTC - TRBJ2-5 TRBV7-3 -
CASSPPTTGWGEAFF TGTGCCAGCTCACCACCGACGACAGGGTGGGGAGAAGCTTTCTTT TRBD1 TRBJ1-1 TRBV18 few
CASSRQGPYEQYF TGTGCCAGCAGTCGACAGGGGCCCTACGAGCAGTACTTC TRBD1 TRBJ2-7 TRBV6-6 -
CASSDRGNQPQHF TGTGCCAGCAGTGACAGGGGAAATCAGCCCCAGCATTTT TRBD1 TRBJ1-5 TRBV28 once
CASSPDSSTDTQYF TGTGCCAGCTCACCCGACAGTAGCACAGATACGCAGTATTTT - TRBJ2-3 TRBV18 -
CASSPHQEAAFGFF TGTGCCAGCAGCCCCCACCAAGAGGCGGCGTTTGGGTTCTTC - TRBJ2-1 TRBV7-8 -
CASSRAGSYEQYF TGTGCCAGTTCCCGGGCAGGGAGTTACGAGCAGTACTTC - TRBJ2-7 TRBV19 -
CASTDPGRRETEAFF TGTGCCAGCACGGACCCAGGGAGGAGAGAGACTGAAGCTTTCTTT - TRBJ1-1 TRBV6-5 -
CASSRVDRDSYEQYF TGTGCCAGCAGCCGGGTGGACAGGGACTCCTACGAGCAGTACTTC TRBD1 TRBJ2-7 TRBV5-6 -
CASSAVAGGTGELFF TGTGCCAGCAGTGCCGTAGCTGGTGGGACCGGGGAGCTGTTTTTT - TRBJ2-2 TRBV6-4 -
CSVQTGETTDTQYF TGCAGCGTCCAGACAGGGGAGACAACAGATACGCAGTATTTT TRBD1 TRBJ2-3 TRBV29-1 -
CSVEWRGNEQFF TGCAGCGTTGAGTGGAGGGGCAATGAGCAGTTCTTC - TRBJ2-1 TRBV29-1 -
CASRPSRGNTGELFF TGTGCCAGCAGGCCTAGCCGGGGGAACACCGGGGAGCTGTTTTTT - TRBJ2-2 TRBV6-5 -
CARSVDEQYF TGTGCCAGGAGCGTCGACGAGCAGTACTTC - TRBJ2-7 TRBV6-4 -
CASSLQGGQETQYF TGCGCCAGCAGCTTACAGGGGGGCCAAGAGACCCAGTACTTC TRBD1 TRBJ2-5 TRBV5-1 -
CASSEGTAQTYQPQHF TGTGCCAGCAGTGAAGGGACGGCCCAAACTTATCAGCCCCAGCATTTT - TRBJ1-5 TRBV6-1 -
CASSYRGITNYGYTF TGTGCCAGCAGTTATAGGGGGATTACTAACTATGGCTACACCTTC - TRBJ1-2 TRBV6-5 few
CASSAGTGWDTDTQYF TGTGCCAGCAGCGCCGGGACAGGGTGGGACACAGATACGCAGTATTTT TRBD1 TRBJ2-3 TRBV11-3 -
CASSIGGQGLFEAFF TGTGCCAGTAGTATTGGAGGCCAGGGGTTATTCGAAGCTTTCTTT - TRBJ1-1 TRBV19 -
CASSVMAGLNEKLFF TGTGCCAGCAGCGTAATGGCGGGTCTCAATGAAAAACTGTTTTTT - TRBJ1-4 TRBV9 -
CASSKDSPNQPQHF TGTGCCAGCAGTAAGGACAGTCCTAATCAGCCCCAGCATTTT - TRBJ1-5 TRBV6-6 once
CASSQDVTGSYEQYF TGTGCCAGCAGCCAAGATGTGACTGGATCCTACGAGCAGTACTTC - TRBJ2-7 TRBV4-2 -
CAIMPGQGLGYTF TGTGCCATCATGCCGGGACAGGGTCTTGGCTACACCTTC TRBD1 TRBJ1-2 TRBV10-3 -
CASSQDWGYEQYF TGCGCCAGCAGCCAAGATTGGGGCTACGAGCAGTACTTC - TRBJ2-7 TRBV4-1 -